The rows below give T cell receptor beta chains drawn from one sample of a study of cytomegalovirus exposure and HLA in healthy donors. Here immunoSEQ multiplex PCR was the method, and the copy in TCRdb shows in-frame clones only, minus some. This sample's table has 100,000 to 150,000 clones. Sample: PBMCs. These receptor sequences come from a woman between 35 and 50 years old in good health and CMV-seronegative. Each CDR3 is given with its conserved first and last residue. Fields, in order: J gene, D gene, V gene, CDR3 DNA, CDR3 protein. The D gene is left open where the match is weak.

>TRBJ2-2|TRBD1|TRBV6-6
TGTGCCAGCAGTTGGGGACAGGGGGCGAACACCGGGGAGCTGTTTTTT
CASSWGQGANTGELFF
>TRBJ1-1|.|TRBV4-3
TGCGCCAGCAGCCAAGATTTCAGGGAGAACACTGAAGCTTTCTTT
CASSQDFRENTEAFF
>TRBJ2-5|TRBD1|TRBV19
TGTGCCAGTAGTATAGAGGGCTACGGGACAGGGCCCGAGACCCAGTACTTC
CASSIEGYGTGPETQYF
>TRBJ1-4|TRBD1|TRBV7-3
TGTGCCAGCAGCATAAGGGACAGGGGATCAACTAATGAAAAACTGTTTTTT
CASSIRDRGSTNEKLFF
>TRBJ1-1|.|TRBV7-3
TGTGCCAGCAGCTCCCTCCCGGGGAACACTGAAGCTTTCTTT
CASSSLPGNTEAFF
>TRBJ1-6|TRBD1|TRBV28
TGTGCCAGCAGTCCCCGACAGGGAGGTTATTCACCCCTCCACTTT
CASSPRQGGYSPLHF
>TRBJ1-1|TRBD1|TRBV11-1
TGTGCCAGCAGCTCCCTCAACAGGGGTAGCACTGAAGCTTTCTTT
CASSSLNRGSTEAFF
>TRBJ1-3|.|TRBV11-2
TGTGCCAGCAGTATGTCGGGACAAGGCTCTGGAAACACCATATATTTT
CASSMSGQGSGNTIYF
>TRBJ1-2|.|TRBV7-8
TGTGCCAGCAGCTTAGATACCGTCTCTAGGGGCTACACCTTC
CASSLDTVSRGYTF
>TRBJ1-2|.|TRBV5-1
TGCGCCAGCAGCTTGGAGGGACAACCGACCCGAAGACCGCATGGCTACACCTTC
CASSLEGQPTRRPHGYTF
>TRBJ1-1|.|TRBV15
TGTGCCACCAGCAGAGATCTAGGAGGGGAGGATGAAGCTTTCTTT
CATSRDLGGEDEAFF
>TRBJ1-1|TRBD1|TRBV6-5
TGTGCTTCCTCCAGGGGGCTAAACACTGAAGCTTTCTTT
CASSRGLNTEAFF
>TRBJ1-6|.|TRBV7-2
TGTGCCAGCAGCAGGTACGCGGGGGCCGGCTCACCCCTCCACTTT
CASSRYAGAGSPLHF
>TRBJ1-1|TRBD1|TRBV18
TGTGCCAGCTCACTGGACAGGGCGGTCACTGAAGCTTTCTTT
CASSLDRAVTEAFF
>TRBJ1-4|.|TRBV9
TGTGCCAGCAGCGTAGGGGCACCTAATGAAAAACTGTTTTTT
CASSVGAPNEKLFF
>TRBJ1-2|TRBD1|TRBV5-4
TGTGCCAGCAGCACCAGGGACAGGGCCTTCTATGGCTACACCTTC
CASSTRDRAFYGYTF
>TRBJ1-1|.|TRBV6-4
TGTGCCAGCAGTGCGGAGGGAGACACTGAAGCTTTCTTT
CASSAEGDTEAFF
>TRBJ2-2|.|TRBV18
TGTGCCAGCTCACCCAAACAGGGTTGGGGCGCCGGGGAGCTGTTTTTT
CASSPKQGWGAGELFF
>TRBJ2-3|.|TRBV4-1
TGCGCCAGCAGCCAAGGGGAGAGGGCGGATACGCAGTATTTT
CASSQGERADTQYF
>TRBJ2-2|TRBD1|TRBV7-9
TGTGCCAGCAGCAGGACAGGGGGTGCCGGGGAGCTGTTTTTT
CASSRTGGAGELFF
>TRBJ1-5|TRBD1|TRBV2
TGTGCCAGCAGTTCCTTCCAGGGGACAGGTCAGCCCCAGCATTTT
CASSSFQGTGQPQHF
>TRBJ2-5|TRBD1|TRBV5-8
TGTGCCAGCAGCTTGGCGGGACAGATGCAAGAGACCCAGTACTTC
CASSLAGQMQETQYF
>TRBJ2-3|.|TRBV28
TGTGCCAGCAGTTACGGGGGTCGCACAGATACGCAGTATTTT
CASSYGGRTDTQYF
>TRBJ1-5|.|TRBV4-3
TGCGCCAGCAGCCGCACAGAGCAATCACCGAAACAGCATTTT
CASSRTEQSPKQHF
>TRBJ2-3|.|TRBV6-5
TGTGCCAGCAGTTACGTGGCTGGCATCGCAGATACGCAGTATTTT
CASSYVAGIADTQYF
>TRBJ2-1|TRBD2|TRBV11-2
TGTGCCAGCAGACTCGGGACTAGCGGGGGGTGGAGGGATGAGCAGTTCTTC
CASRLGTSGGWRDEQFF
>TRBJ1-3|TRBD1|TRBV27
TGTGCCAGCAGTTTAAGGGGGACAGGGGCTGGAAACACCATATATTTT
CASSLRGTGAGNTIYF
>TRBJ1-1|.|TRBV6-5
TGTGCCAGCAGTCGGATCAGGGGCACTGAAGCTTTCTTT
CASSRIRGTEAFF
>TRBJ1-5|.|TRBV4-1
TGCGCCAGCAGCCAGTCCGGGGTAAAGGATCAGCCCCAGCATTTT
CASSQSGVKDQPQHF
>TRBJ1-1|.|TRBV29-1
TGCAGCGTTGAAGCCCCATCGAACACTGAAGCTTTCTTT
CSVEAPSNTEAFF
>TRBJ1-1|.|TRBV5-8
TGTGCCAGCATAACCGGCGGGGGAAAAGCTTTCTTT
CASITGGGKAFF
>TRBJ1-2|TRBD1|TRBV5-1
TGCGCCAGCAGCTTGGACCCCCAGGGGGCGGGTGGCTACACCTTC
CASSLDPQGAGGYTF
>TRBJ1-2|.|TRBV5-1
TGCGCCAGCAGCTTCAACGGAGGGCAAGCTAACTATGGCTACACCTTC
CASSFNGGQANYGYTF
>TRBJ1-2|.|TRBV7-2
TGTGCCAGCAGCTCAGGGAGGTTTAACTATGGCTACACCTTC
CASSSGRFNYGYTF
>TRBJ1-1|.|TRBV11-2
TGTGCCAGCAGCTTAGTTGGTGCAGGTCTCACTGAAGCTTTCTTT
CASSLVGAGLTEAFF
>TRBJ1-1|.|TRBV5-4
TGTGCCAGCAGCTTGGGACAGTTGGAAGCTTTCTTT
CASSLGQLEAFF
>TRBJ1-5|.|TRBV11-2
TGTGCCAGCAGCAGACAAAATCCCGAGGGAAATGAAAGTCAGCCCCAGCATTTT
CASSRQNPEGNESQPQHF
>TRBJ2-1|.|TRBV6-6
TGTGCCAGCACGTTGGTAGCGGCCTACAATGAGCAGTTCTTC
CASTLVAAYNEQFF
>TRBJ2-3|TRBD2|TRBV5-4
TGTGCCAGCAGCTTGGTAATAGCGGGCGCAGATACGCAGTATTTT
CASSLVIAGADTQYF
>TRBJ2-7|.|TRBV4-3
TGCGCCAGCAGCCAAGATCGGACTTACGAGCAGTACTTC
CASSQDRTYEQYF
>TRBJ1-2|.|TRBV9
TGTGCCAGCAGCGTAGGCCCCGCGGGGGGCCAAGATGGCTACACCTTC
CASSVGPAGGQDGYTF
>TRBJ1-1|.|TRBV19
TGTGCCAGTAGTATTCGAGCAGGGTTTGAAGCTTTCTTT
CASSIRAGFEAFF
>TRBJ1-1|TRBD1|TRBV28
TGTGCCAGCAGAGGACAGGTCATGAACACTGAAGCTTTCTTT
CASRGQVMNTEAFF
>TRBJ1-1|.|TRBV7-9
TGTGCCAGCAGCTTAGACGGGGGGGGAGCTTTCTTT
CASSLDGGGAFF
>TRBJ2-5|.|TRBV5-1
TGCGCCAGCAGCTTTGGAGGCGTCCAAGAGACCCAGTACTTC
CASSFGGVQETQYF
>TRBJ2-2|.|TRBV15
TGTGCCACCAGCAGACCAACCGGGACGGCGGGAACCGGGGAGCTGTTTTTT
CATSRPTGTAGTGELFF
>TRBJ1-1|.|TRBV11-1
TGTGCCAGCAGCTTAGATTTACCCGCGCCAGCTTTCTTT
CASSLDLPAPAFF
>TRBJ2-2|TRBD1|TRBV6-4
TGTGCCAGCAGTGGACAGGGAAACACCGGGGAGCTGTTTTTT
CASSGQGNTGELFF
>TRBJ1-5|.|TRBV19
TGTGCCAGTAGTATAGGATTGCGTGCAGGAAACCGTAGGCCCCAGCATTTT
CASSIGLRAGNRRPQHF